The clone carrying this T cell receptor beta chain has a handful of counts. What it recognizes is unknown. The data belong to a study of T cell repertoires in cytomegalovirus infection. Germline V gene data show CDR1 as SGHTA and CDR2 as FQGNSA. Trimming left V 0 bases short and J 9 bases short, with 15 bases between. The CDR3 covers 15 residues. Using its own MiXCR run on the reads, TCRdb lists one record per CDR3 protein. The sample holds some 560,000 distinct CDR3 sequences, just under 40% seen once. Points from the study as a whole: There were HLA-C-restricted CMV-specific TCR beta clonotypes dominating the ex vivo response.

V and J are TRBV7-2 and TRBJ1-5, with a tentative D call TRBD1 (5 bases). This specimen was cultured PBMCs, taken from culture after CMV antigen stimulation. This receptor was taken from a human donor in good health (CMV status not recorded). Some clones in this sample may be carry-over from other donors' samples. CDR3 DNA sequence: TGTGCCAGCAGCTTAGCCGTTACGGGACTTGGGCCCCAGCATTTT. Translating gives CASSLAVTGLGPQHF.